Presented here are 6 T cell receptor beta chains from one specimen sequenced in a study of cytomegalovirus exposure and HLA in healthy donors. TCRdb's table, derived via immunoSEQ multiplex PCR, lists solely in-frame clones and lacks some. Here the sample spans some 78,000 clones, 90% to 96% being singletons. Material for sequencing was PBMCs. The receptors originated from a man aged 18 to 30 in good health and CMV-seropositive.

V and J are TRBV29-1 and TRBJ2-1; TRBD1 matches at 7 bases. This CDR3 is built from 11 residues. CDR1 SQVTM and CDR2 ANQGSEA come from the germline V gene. The ends lost 7 bases at V and 8 bases at J; junction bases unmatched: 5. This CDR3 is CSGGDRDEQFF. The CDR3 DNA sequence: TGCAGCGGCGGTGACAGGGATGAGCAGTTCTTC.

V and J are TRBV2 and TRBJ1-4; tentatively, D is TRBD1 (6 bases). Germline CDR1 is SNHLY and CDR2 is FYNNEI. Trimming pared 5 bases from V and 1 base from J, leaving 14 bases between. CDR3 length: 16 amino acids. DNA for the CDR3: TGTGCCAGCAGTACCGGACAGCTGTTAACTAATGAAAAACTGTTTTTT. This encodes CASSTGQLLTNEKLFF.

V gene TRBV2 combines with J gene TRBJ2-1; possible D gene TRBD2, 5 bases. The V gene's germline CDR1 is SNHLY and CDR2 FYNNEI. This CDR3 is 16 amino acids long. V gave up 6 bases and J gave up 8 bases, with 23 bases separating them. The CDR3 DNA sequence: TGTGCCAGCAGACGAAGGGCGGGCCGGGGAAGCGATGAGCAGTTCTTC. Its translation is CASRRRAGRGSDEQFF.

The V and J genes are TRBV7-2 and TRBJ2-1; 11 bases line up with TRBD2. This CDR3 has 17 residues. Looked up from germline, CDR1 is SGHTA and CDR2 is FQGNSA. The V gene end was trimmed by 0 bases and the J gene end by 8 bases; junction bases not matched to a gene: 9. The DNA for the CDR3 is TGTGCCAGCAGCTTAGCCCCCCTAGCGGGAGGAGGGTATGAGCAGTTCTTC. This codes for CASSLAPLAGGGYEQFF.

The chain recombines TRBV10-3 with TRBJ1-3; 8 positions match TRBD1. With 3 bases clipped from V and 1 base from J, the junction kept 14 bases outside the gene matches. The V gene's germline CDR1 is ENHRY and CDR2 SYGVKD. CDR3 length: 19 amino acids. As DNA, the CDR3 is TGTGCCATCAGTGACCAGGACAGGGCCCGCTTCCTTTCTGGAAACACCATATATTTT. It translates to CAISDQDRARFLSGNTIYF.

The gene calls are TRBV5-1 and TRBJ2-3; weak D call: TRBD2 (6 bases). The CDR3 totals 13 residues. Germline values: CDR1 SGHRS, CDR2 YFSETQ. V was pared by 5 bases and J by 2 bases, with 9 bases between. The CDR3 sequence is CASRRGATDTQYF. Written as DNA, the CDR3 is TGCGCCAGCAGGCGCGGGGCCACAGATACGCAGTATTTT.